This record concerns one T cell receptor beta chain sequence. Its antigen is not identified. This CDR3 contains 13 residues. V lost 3 bases and J lost 6, with 12 bases in between. From germline, CDR1 is LNHDA and CDR2 SQIVND (reference sequence). The data were taken from a study of T cell repertoires in cytomegalovirus infection. TCRdb re-analysed the reads in MiXCR, keeping a single row per CDR3 protein. The sample gives about a million distinct CDR3 sequences, 31% of which show up once; over 12% is in the top ten. Sequenced here: cultured CD8+ T cells from PBMCs, sampled from culture after CMV antigen stimulation. The chain carries TRBV19 and TRBJ2-7; D may be TRBD1 or TRBD2 (5 bases each). This receptor was identified in a human donor in good health (CMV status not recorded). Some clones in this sample may be carry-over from other donors' samples. For the CDR3, the DNA is TGTGCCAGTAGTATCAATTGGGGGACCGAGCAGTACTTC. Protein product: CASSINWGTEQYF.